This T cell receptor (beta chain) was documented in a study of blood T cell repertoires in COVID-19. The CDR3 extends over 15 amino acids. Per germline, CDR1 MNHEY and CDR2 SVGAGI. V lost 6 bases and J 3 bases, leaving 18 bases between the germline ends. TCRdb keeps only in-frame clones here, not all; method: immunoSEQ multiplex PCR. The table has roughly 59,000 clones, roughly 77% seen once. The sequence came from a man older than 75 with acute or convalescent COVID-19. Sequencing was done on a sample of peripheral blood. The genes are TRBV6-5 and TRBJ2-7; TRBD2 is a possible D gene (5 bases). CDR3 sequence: CASSIQTGNYYEQYF. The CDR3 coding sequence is TGTGCCAGCAGCATTCAAACCGGGAACTACTACGAGCAGTACTTC.